The next 28 T cell receptor beta chains were all read from a single sample in a study of CD8 T cells in ankylosing spondylitis. One entry per CDR3 protein results from TCRdb running MiXCR on the 5' RACE reads. Altogether about 250,000 distinct CDR3 sequences are present, roughly a quarter being singletons, with the ten largest covering roughly 0.6%. The sample taken for sequencing was blood, either unsorted or a sorted T cell fraction (not recorded which). All receptors come from a male donor with ankylosing spondylitis or in good health (not recorded which).

The chain joins TRBV20-1 to TRBJ2-7; 12 nucleotides agree with TRBD2. Looked up from germline, CDR1 is DFQATT and CDR2 is SNEGSKA (reference sequence). This CDR3 is built from 14 residues. Trimming cost V 5 bases and J 2 bases; bases outside gene matches: 4. The CDR3 nucleotides are TGCAGTGCTGGGGGACTAGCGGGTCCCTACGAGCAGTACTTC. It is translated as CSAGGLAGPYEQYF.

This clonotype was recorded at least ten times. The chain uses TRBV29-1 and TRBJ1-1; D gene unclear. The CDR3 is made up of 13 amino acids. Germline CDR1 and CDR2: SQVTM and ANQGSEA. The V end was cut by 4 bases, the J end by 1 base, with 10 bases between. The CDR3 DNA follows: TGCAGCGTTGGGTCTCGGGCGAACACTGAAGCTTTCTTT. It yields the protein CSVGSRANTEAFF.

This clonotype was detected ten times or more. The V call is TRBV13, the J call TRBJ2-3, with unresolved D. The CDR3 covers 13 residues. Trimming took 3 bases from V and 2 from J, leaving 6 bases between them. Germline V gene data show CDR1 as PRHDT and CDR2 as FYEKMQ (reference sequence). The CDR3: CASSFAHTDTQYF. The DNA of the CDR3 is TGTGCCAGCAGCTTCGCCCACACAGATACGCAGTATTTT.

V is TRBV28 and J is TRBJ2-7, with TRBD1 matching over 8 bases. Germline trimming cut 5 bases from V and 7 bases from J; bases unmatched to any gene: 10. The length of the CDR3 is 14 residues. The germline V gene encodes CDR1 MDHEN and CDR2 SYDVKM. The CDR3 DNA follows: TGTGCCAGCAGTCCCTCGGACAGGGAACAGGAGCAGTACTTC. Residues: CASSPSDREQEQYF.

V usage is TRBV20-1 and J usage is TRBJ1-6, with 7 bases lining up with TRBD1. V was pared by 0 bases and J by 8 bases, with 10 bases of the junction left unmatched. This CDR3 contains 16 residues. The V gene's germline CDR1 is DFQATT and CDR2 SNEGSKA (reference sequence). The CDR3 DNA reads TGCAGTGCTAGAGATGCCTCAGGGGGTACGGATTCACCCCTCCACTTT. Encoded protein: CSARDASGGTDSPLHF.

This clonotype was observed a few times. The chain uses TRBV20-1 and TRBJ2-1; maybe TRBD2 (5 bases). Germline values: CDR1 DFQATT, CDR2 SNEGSKA (reference sequence). CDR3 length: 13 amino acids. V lost 0 bases to trimming and J lost 9 bases, with 12 bases between them. The CDR3 sequence is CSARDVWRAEQFF. CDR3 bases: TGCAGTGCTAGAGATGTATGGCGGGCTGAGCAGTTCTTC.

This sequence joins TRBV6-1 and TRBJ2-7; 9 bases line up with TRBD1. CDR3 length: 14 amino acids. CDR1 is MNHNS and CDR2 is SASEGT in the germline V gene. V lost 6 bases to trimming and J lost 3 bases; unmatched junction nucleotides: 6. DNA of the CDR3: TGTGCCAGCAGCCGCGGACAGGGGAACTACGAGCAGTACTTC. Translation: CASSRGQGNYEQYF.

This chain joins TRBV12-3 or TRBV12-4 and TRBJ1-2; D is ambiguous. Trimming cost V 3 bases and J 4 bases, with 9 bases left between them. The CDR3 runs to 13 residues. The CDR3 reads CASSFGEAYGYTF. The CDR3 DNA follows: TGTGCCAGCAGTTTTGGGGAAGCCTATGGCTACACCTTC.

The chain couples TRBV28 to TRBJ2-3; TRBD2 agrees at 10 bases. This CDR3 is built from 16 residues. CDR1 is MDHEN, CDR2 SYDVKM, per germline. The trim removed 6 bases at V and 2 bases at J, leaving 8 bases unmatched. The DNA of the CDR3 is TGTGCCAGCAGCCTAGCGGGGGCGCCCATCACAGATACGCAGTATTTT. Its protein is CASSLAGAPITDTQYF.

This chain connects TRBV20-1 to TRBJ1-1; D unclear. The CDR3 spans 12 residues. Germline V gene lookup returns CDR1 DFQATT and CDR2 SNEGSKA (reference sequence). With 2 bases removed from V and 1 base from J, the gap between germline ends came to 5 bases. Here the CDR3 reads CSARPWNTEAFF. The CDR3 nucleotides are TGCAGTGCTAGACCCTGGAACACTGAAGCTTTCTTT.

This chain's CDR3 is CATSDSNLNVQGRELFF. The CDR3 region has the DNA TGTGCCACCAGTGATTCAAACCTGAACGTCCAGGGGAGGGAGCTGTTTTTT. The rearrangement links TRBV24-1 to TRBJ2-2, with TRBD1 as a possible D gene (6 bases). This CDR3 has 17 amino acids. V was clipped by 2 bases and J by 9 bases, with 21 bases between them. Germline values: CDR1 KGHDR, CDR2 SFDVKD.

This chain links TRBV20-1 with TRBJ2-5; D unclear. The CDR3 contains 13 residues. V lost 8 bases and J 5 bases, leaving 18 bases between the germline ends. Germline V gene sequence: CDR1 DFQATT, CDR2 SNEGSKA (reference sequence). CDR3 in amino acids: CSRSDWIGETQYF. The CDR3, as DNA: TGCAGTCGTAGTGACTGGATTGGCGAGACCCAGTACTTC.

This clonotype was observed many times. This sequence joins TRBV6-1 and TRBJ1-5, with TRBD1 matching over 10 bases. V trimming: 6 bases; J trimming: 2 bases; junction bases outside the gene matches: 7. The V gene's germline CDR1 is MNHNS and CDR2 SASEGT. The CDR3 has 16 amino acids. CDR3 loop: CASRNIGTGGNQPQHF. The CDR3 nucleotides read TGTGCCAGCAGAAATATCGGGACAGGGGGCAATCAGCCCCAGCATTTT.

This sequence joins TRBV10-3 and TRBJ2-3, with a weak D call TRBD2 (6 bases). CDR3 size: 15 residues. Trimming stripped 6 bases from V and 1 base from J, with 14 bases between. Germline CDR1 reads ENHRY; CDR2 reads SYGVKD. CDR3 DNA: TGTGCCATCAGCCCAGAAAGGAGGGGCACAGATACGCAGTATTTT. Residues: CAISPERRGTDTQYF.

This clonotype was counted many times. V is TRBV20-1 and J is TRBJ2-3; the D is unclear. Germline-derived CDR1 and CDR2 are DFQATT and SNEGSKA (reference sequence). The CDR3 contains 11 residues. The CDR3 region is CSSATSDTQYF. The CDR3 region has the DNA TGCAGCTCGGCAACGTCAGATACGCAGTATTTT.

This clonotype was seen ten or more times. The chain recombines TRBV20-1 with TRBJ2-3; TRBD1 matches 8 bases. CDR1 and CDR2 (germline): DFQATT, SNEGSKA (reference sequence). The CDR3 totals 16 residues. Trimming removed 0 bases from V and 1 base from J; junction bases left unmatched: 6. In nucleotides, the CDR3 is TGCAGTGCTAGAGACCCTGGGACAGGTGGCACAGATACGCAGTATTTT. Its protein product is CSARDPGTGGTDTQYF.

This chain connects TRBV4-1 to TRBJ2-1, with no clear D. CDR1 and CDR2 (germline): MGHRA, YSYEKL. This CDR3 is 15 amino acids long. Deletions cut 4 bases from V and 8 bases from J, with 18 bases between. The CDR3 coding sequence is TGCGCCAGCAGCCGTCGAATCCCGGATGGCGATGAGCAGTTCTTC. Amino acid sequence: CASSRRIPDGDEQFF.

This chain connects TRBV20-1 to TRBJ1-1; D remains unclear. Germline values: CDR1 DFQATT, CDR2 SNEGSKA (reference sequence). The V end lost 2 bases, the J end lost 0 bases, and 16 bases lay between the germline ends. This CDR3 is 16 amino acids long. The CDR3 region is CSARPTDSPMNTEAFF. CDR3 DNA sequence: TGCAGTGCTAGACCAACGGATTCTCCTATGAACACTGAAGCTTTCTTT.

The chain has TRBV2 and TRBJ2-1; perhaps D is TRBD1 or TRBD2 (5 bases each). CDR1 is SNHLY and CDR2 is FYNNEI in the germline V gene. The CDR3 is 12 amino acids. Trimming took 7 bases from V and 6 from J, leaving 10 bases between them. CDR3: CASTLGVNEQFF. Written as DNA, the CDR3 is TGTGCCAGCACTTTGGGGGTCAATGAGCAGTTCTTC.

The genes are TRBV20-1 and TRBJ2-2, with no clear D. Germline CDR1 is DFQATT and CDR2 is SNEGSKA (reference sequence). The V gene lost 2 bases and the J gene lost 1 base, with 5 bases spanning the gap. This CDR3 comprises 13 residues. The CDR3 nucleotides are TGCAGTGCTAGATGGGGGAACACCGGGGAGCTGTTTTTT. It encodes CSARWGNTGELFF.

This clonotype was counted between two and nine times. The rearrangement joins TRBV10-3 to TRBJ2-3, with unresolved D. Trimming pared 3 bases from V and 5 bases from J, leaving 6 bases between. This CDR3 is 12 amino acids long. The germline gives CDR1 ENHRY, CDR2 SYGVKD. As DNA, the CDR3 is TGTGCCATCAGTGAAGGGTTAGATACGCAGTATTTT. As protein: CAISEGLDTQYF.

The chain links TRBV7-9 to TRBJ2-1; 9 bases fit TRBD2. This CDR3 has 16 amino acids. V was pared by 6 bases and J by 1 base, with 7 bases of the junction left unmatched. CDR1 SEHNR and CDR2 FQNEAQ come from the germline V gene (reference sequence). The CDR3 reads CASSTTSGFSYNEQFF. The DNA of the CDR3 is TGTGCCAGCAGTACGACTAGCGGCTTTTCCTACAATGAGCAGTTCTTC. The complete variable domain, with remaining parts taken from reference TRBV7-9 and TRBJ2-1, reads DTGVSQNPRHKITKRGQNVTFRCDPISEHNRLYWYRQTLGQGPEFLTYFQNEAQLEKSRLLSDRFSAERPKGSFSTLEIQRTEQGDSAMYLCASSTTSGFSYNEQFFGPGTRLTVL.

This clonotype was counted many times. The chain combines TRBV20-1 with TRBJ2-5; 7 bases map to TRBD1. Trimming removed 3 bases from V and 3 bases from J; junction bases left unmatched: 4. Germline V gene lookup returns CDR1 DFQATT and CDR2 SNEGSKA (reference sequence). The CDR3 spans 13 residues. This CDR3 reads CSASPGTEETQYF. For the CDR3, the DNA is TGCAGTGCTAGCCCCGGGACAGAAGAGACCCAGTACTTC.

This clonotype turned up a few times. This chain connects TRBV6-1 to TRBJ2-3, with D perhaps matching TRBD1 (5 bases). Trimming shortened V by 4 bases and J by 2 bases, and 16 bases separated the two germline ends. The germline V gene encodes CDR1 MNHNS and CDR2 SASEGT. CDR3 length: 16 amino acids. The CDR3 is CASSGEAGMYTDTQYF. The CDR3 region has the DNA TGTGCCAGCAGTGGCGAAGCAGGGATGTACACAGATACGCAGTATTTT.

In its sample, this clonotype was seen once. The rearrangement joins TRBV6-1 to TRBJ2-7, with D hard to call. CDR3 length equals 12 residues. The germline V gene encodes CDR1 MNHNS and CDR2 SASEGT. V was pared by 5 bases and J by 3 bases, with 8 bases between. The CDR3 is CASSSMGYEQYF. The CDR3, as DNA: TGTGCCAGCAGTAGTATGGGCTACGAGCAGTACTTC.

Of note for this clonotype: A clone one base away is much larger, so this may be a read error. The gene calls are TRBV19 and TRBJ2-1; 8 bases align to TRBD2. Germline loops: CDR1 LNHDA, CDR2 SQIVND (reference sequence). J gave up 8 bases and V 0 bases, and 15 bases lay outside the gene matches. This CDR3 spans 18 amino acids. The CDR3 region is CASSIDPAGAGYYYEQFF. DNA of the CDR3: TGTGCCAGTAGTATAGATCCAGCGGGGGCGGGATATTACTATGAGCAGTTCTTC.

The J gene is TRBJ1-2, the V gene TRBV7-2; D is uncertain. Between the trimmed V and J ends, which lost 0 bases and 0 bases, there was a span of 11 bases. This CDR3 has 16 residues. Per germline, CDR1 SGHTA and CDR2 FQGNSA. DNA of the CDR3: TGTGCCAGCAGCTTAGCGAGTTGGGGTCCTAACTATGGCTACACCTTC. Residues: CASSLASWGPNYGYTF.

The sample holds a few counts of this clonotype. The rearrangement links TRBV20-1 to TRBJ2-5; D is unresolved. V was cut by 0 bases and J by 3 bases, with 14 bases left in between. Germline CDR1 DFQATT, CDR2 SNEGSKA (reference sequence). The CDR3 contains 15 residues. In nucleotides, the CDR3 is TGCAGTGCTAGAGATCTGGCGGATCCGAAAGAGACCCAGTACTTC. This translates into CSARDLADPKETQYF.